This T cell receptor beta chain was retrieved from a study of OX40 agonist ivuxolimab in advanced cancers. Concerning the study at large: Ivuxolimab, which targeted the costimulatory receptor OX40 (CD134), was an agonistic, fully human IgG2 monoclonal antibody. Patients were allowed to have had prior anti-PD-1, anti-PD-L1 or anti-CTLA-4 therapy, and 30% to 40% of the dose-escalation patients had been treated with checkpoint inhibitors. The paper describes the monotherapy dose-escalation part (N ≈ 52 patients) of the phase I trial of ivuxolimab. Intravenous ivuxolimab was administered to patients every 2 weeks at six dose levels: 0.01, 0.1, 0.3, 1.5, 3 and 10 mg/kg. The dose-escalation cohort was about 87% male with a mean age of about 58 years, ranging from roughly 23 to 90. Among the roughly 52 dose-escalation patients, around 20 had hepatocellular carcinoma, approximately 15 melanoma, 9 renal cell carcinoma and 9 head and neck cancer. Partial responses occurred in three dose-escalation patients, of whom one had hepatocellular carcinoma and two had cutaneous melanoma. The purpose of peripheral TCRbeta sequencing was to test whether ivuxolimab changed TCR sequence diversity and led to clonal T-cell expansion. The study at large found these results: Partial responders in the 0.1-3.0 mg/kg groups had among the lowest normalized peripheral clonal expansion, especially among CD8+ T cells. Clonal expansion of both CD4+ and CD8+ blood T cells was observed from baseline to week 6 at doses 0.1 to 3.0 mg/kg. Low levels of normalized T-cell clonal expansion were also seen in some nonresponding patients. After ivuxolimab, CD8+ T cells had more expanded clones than CD4+ T cells on average. The antigen specificity of the clonally expanded peripheral T cells was not determined.

In this sample, this clone turned up a few times. The clone's antigen remains unknown. No base-level quality is on record; no much larger clone is a single base apart. The trial excluded patients who had a history of autoimmune disease or who were on systemic immunosuppression. Peripheral blood for TCR sequencing was drawn from every dose cohort at baseline, at cycle 4 day 1 and at cycle 7 day 1. The samples were drawn from a first-in-human, open-label, multicenter phase I dose-escalation trial of ivuxolimab. Adults with locally advanced or metastatic head and neck squamous cell, hepatocellular, melanoma or renal cell carcinoma were enrolled in the trial. Before TCR sequencing, CD4+ T cells and CD8+ T cells were sorted from peripheral blood as separate populations. The cysteine opens and the phenylalanine closes a CDR3 of 12 amino acids. Just the 36-base CDR3 DNA is kept, in frame starting at base 1. V was cut back by 6 bases and J by 3 bases, leaving a gap of 6 bases between them. The germline V gene (reference sequence) sets CDR1 to SEHNR and CDR2 to FQNEAQ.

For sequencing of the TCRbeta CDR3 region, genomic DNA was extracted from the sorted cells. The immunoSEQ Assay was used for sequencing of TCRbeta CDR3 regions. This immuneACCESS table, as held by TCRdb, lists in-frame sequences with V and J called but not all clones. Of the missing ones, under half trace to an unresolved V gene in checked studies; the others have no known cause. The sample records 71,000 or so clones, just over 90% of which are singletons. Roughly 2.2% of the sample is in the top ten clones. The sequence links TRBV7-9 to TRBJ1-5; no D segment can be confidently identified. The clonotype originates from an adult with an advanced solid tumor such as melanoma, head and neck, liver or kidney cancer. The sample consisted of CD4+ or CD8+ T cells sorted from blood, taken in a trial of the OX40 agonist ivuxolimab. The encoded CDR3 is CASRVNNQPQHF. The nucleotides are TGTGCCAGCAGGGTTAACAATCAGCCCCAGCATTTT.